This TCR beta chain was captured by sequencing in a study of cytomegalovirus exposure and HLA in healthy donors. For this clone: Its matching antigen is unknown.

PCR used 60 Vbeta primers and 13 Jbeta primers. The protocol was immunoSEQ multiplex PCR, while the TCRdb copy is restricted to in-frame clones and leaves out a portion. The data contain approximately 190,000 clones, approximately 81% of them singletons. Overall study findings and caveats: Previous analysis showed most TCR beta V segments were productive about 90% or about 30% of the time. The analysis excluded some indistinguishable V segments, including TRBV6-2 and TRBV6-3. As a later analysis showed, several of the most significant clusters appeared to be linked to common viral pathogens. A reported reduction in N-insertions relative to the 666-donor mean was seen in an Asian-associated ancestry cluster in a later analysis.

V gave up 2 bases and J gave up 4 bases, with 11 bases separating them. Germline loops: CDR1 GTSNPN, CDR2 SVGIG (reference sequence). CDR3 length equals 13 residues. The origin of this receptor is a boy under 18 in good health and CMV-seronegative. The source material was PBMCs. V and J are TRBV30 and TRBJ1-1, with TRBD1 as a possible D gene (6 bases). The CDR3 sequence is CAWSKQGSTEAFF. The CDR3, as DNA: TGTGCCTGGAGTAAACAGGGTTCCACTGAAGCTTTCTTT.